Sequencing of this TCR beta chain was carried out in a study of breast tumors, draining lymph nodes, adjacent tissues. Germline V lookup: CDR1 MNHEY, CDR2 SMNVEV (reference sequence). The junction had 7 bases not matched to a gene; V was cut back by 0 bases and J by 6 bases. The length of the CDR3 is 15 residues. TCRdb re-called the multiplex PCR reads with MiXCR, one entry per CDR3 protein. Seen here are about 270,000 distinct CDR3 sequences, roughly 30% observed once, and the top ten hold around 1.1%. The lymph nodes were axillary draining lymph nodes from breast cancer patients. What was sequenced was axillary lymph node tissue. The chain carries TRBV27 and TRBJ2-5; 7 nucleotides match TRBD1. This TCR came from a female donor with breast cancer. Some clones in this sample may be carry-over from other donors' samples. DNA of the CDR3: TGTGCCAGCAGTTTATCACGAGGGGGCATGCAGACCCAGTACTTC. It translates to CASSLSRGGMQTQYF.